This TCR beta chain came from a study of PD-1 blockade in mismatch repair-deficient tumors. Study-wide context: Enrolled about 2013-2017, patients had progressing, pretreated mismatch repair-deficient cancers of 12 to 13 types.

V shed 6 bases, J shed 3 bases, and the junction held 10 bases outside the gene matches. The CDR3 spans 17 residues. Germline V lookup: CDR1 KGHSH, CDR2 LQKENI. Data came from immunoSEQ multiplex PCR; TCRdb stores just in-frame clones and leaves some out. The sample lists some 100,000 clones, approximately 83% occurring once. The TCR-sequenced patients were a few responders to pembrolizumab. Sample: peripheral blood, taken less than 37 weeks after starting pembrolizumab. The chain joins TRBV18 to TRBJ2-7, with TRBD2 identical over 14 bases. The origin of this receptor is an adult with mismatch repair-deficient cancer. The CDR3, as DNA: TGTGCCAGCTCTCCCTGGACTAGCGGGAGGTATGACTACGAGCAGTACTTC. It translates to CASSPWTSGRYDYEQYF.